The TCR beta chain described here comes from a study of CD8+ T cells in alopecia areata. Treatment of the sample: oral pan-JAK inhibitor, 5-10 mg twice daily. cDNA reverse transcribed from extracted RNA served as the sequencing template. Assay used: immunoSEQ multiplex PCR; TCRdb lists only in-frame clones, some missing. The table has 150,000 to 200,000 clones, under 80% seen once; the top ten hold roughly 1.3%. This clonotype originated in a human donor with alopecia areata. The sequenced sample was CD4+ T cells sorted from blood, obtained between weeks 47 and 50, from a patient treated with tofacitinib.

The CDR3 DNA is TGTGCCAGCAGTTACTCCAGACAGGTCCAAGAGACCCAGTACTTC. Translating gives CASSYSRQVQETQYF. V is TRBV6-6 and J is TRBJ2-5, with D possibly TRBD1 on 6 matching bases. V lost 0 bases to trimming and J lost 1 base, with 9 bases between them. The CDR3 extends over 15 amino acids. Looked up from germline, CDR1 is MNHNY and CDR2 is SVGAGI (reference sequence).